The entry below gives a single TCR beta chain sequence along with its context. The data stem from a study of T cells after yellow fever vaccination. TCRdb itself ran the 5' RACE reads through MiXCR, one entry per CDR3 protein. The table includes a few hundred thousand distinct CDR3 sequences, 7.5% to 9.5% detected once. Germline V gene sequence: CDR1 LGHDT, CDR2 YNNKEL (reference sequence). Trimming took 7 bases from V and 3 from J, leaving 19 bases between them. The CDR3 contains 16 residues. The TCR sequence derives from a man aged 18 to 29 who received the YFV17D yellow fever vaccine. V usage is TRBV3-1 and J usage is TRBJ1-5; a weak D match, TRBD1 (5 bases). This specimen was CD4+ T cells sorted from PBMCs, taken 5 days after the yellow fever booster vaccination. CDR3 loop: CASTGGTEAPNQPQHF. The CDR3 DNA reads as TGTGCCAGCACGGGGGGTACTGAAGCTCCCAATCAGCCCCAGCATTTT.